The entry that follows covers one T cell receptor beta chain sequence. Antigen unknown. The CDR3 is made up of 15 amino acids. J was trimmed by 5 bases and V by 3 bases; bases with no gene match: 5. Germline V gene lookup returns CDR1 SGHNT and CDR2 YENEEA. The data were taken from a study of a mutant IDH1 vaccine in newly diagnosed glioma. Across the whole study: Vaccines began 4-6 weeks after radiotherapy alone, or with temozolomide cycles.

Time point noted: week 11, during vaccination. Topical imiquimod accompanied each vaccine dose, which consisted of 300 ug of mutant IDH1 20-mer peptide. The repertoire was sequenced with immunoSEQ multiplex PCR; TCRdb's copy has only in-frame clones and lacks some. The sample consists of around 41,000 clones, roughly 84% of them appearing once. The chain has TRBV11-3 and TRBJ2-2; 8 positions match TRBD2. This TCR was sampled from a man between 35 and 55 years old with glioma. The sequencing here drew on PBMCs, taken from a glioma patient whose treatment included an IDH1 peptide vaccine. CDR3 sequence (DNA): TGTGCCAGCAGCTTTTCGGGGGGGCAAACCGGGGAGCTGTTTTTT. Amino acid sequence: CASSFSGGQTGELFF.